A single sample is the source of the 9 T cell receptor beta chains below, sequenced in a study of T cells in Graves' hyperthyroidism and ophthalmopathy. Using RNA transcripts as the source, TCR beta CDR3 regions were amplified. A set of HTBI primers served as the primers for a first-round RT-PCR of the TCR CDR3. MiXCR was run by TCRdb on the multiplex PCR reads, yielding one entry per CDR3 protein. The repertoire includes over 700,000 distinct CDR3 sequences, around a third of them detected once, and less than 40% sits in the top ten. The sequencing input was blood. The receptors here all came from a woman aged 40 to 50 with Graves' hyperthyroidism.

Concerning this clonotype itself: The junction departs from the called germline gene at one end, perhaps through a read error. The chain has TRBV10-3 and TRBJ1-2, with TRBD1 matching 7 bases. The CDR3 runs to 13 residues. Looked up from germline, CDR1 is ENHRY and CDR2 is SYGVKD. The CDR3 sequence: CASSGTDFYGYTF. The CDR3 region has the DNA TGTGCCAGCAGTGGGACAGACTTCTATGGCTACACCTTC.

This clonotype was observed many times. The gene calls are TRBV15 and TRBJ1-2; D perhaps matches TRBD1 (5 bases). The CDR3 is 11 residues long. Trimming left V 8 bases short and J 4 bases short, with 8 bases between. Germline V gene data show CDR1 as LNHNV and CDR2 as YYDKDF (reference sequence). CDR3 nucleotides: TGTGCCACCTTAGGGGTCTATGGCTACACCTTC. Translation: CATLGVYGYTF.

A remark on this clonotype: Given a much more abundant clone one base away, this may be a read error. V gene TRBV7-8 combines with J gene TRBJ1-1; the D is unclear. Germline V gives CDR1 SGHVS, CDR2 FQNEAQ. The CDR3 sequence is 13 residues long. CDR3 protein: CASSLEESTEALF. The CDR3 DNA sequence: TGTGCCAGCAGCTTAGAGGAGTCCACTGAAGCTTTATTT.

The chain has TRBV28 and TRBJ2-5, with D perhaps TRBD2 (5 bases). The CDR3 loop spans 14 amino acids. Trimming took off 3 bases at V and 2 bases at J, with 10 bases between the two ends. Per the germline V gene, CDR1 is MDHEN and CDR2 is SYDVKM. CDR3: CASSFLARQETQYF. CDR3 DNA sequence: TGTGCCAGCAGTTTCCTAGCACGTCAAGAGACCCAGTACTTC.

This clonotype came up once. At one boundary the junction diverges from the germline segment, which might be a read error. The V call is TRBV6-6, the J call TRBJ2-2; a weak D match, TRBD1 (6 bases). The germline gives CDR1 MNHNY, CDR2 SVGAGI (reference sequence). The CDR3 totals 16 residues. In DNA, the CDR3 is TGTGTCAGCAGTTACTCGGACAGCGGAAACACCGGGGAGCTGTTTTTT. Protein product: CVSSYSDSGNTGELFF.

This clonotype was found many times. V and J are TRBV29-1 and TRBJ2-7; D perhaps matches TRBD2 (6 bases). The V gene lost 6 bases and the J gene lost 0 bases, with 12 bases spanning the gap. This CDR3 is 13 amino acids long. Germline values: CDR1 SQVTM, CDR2 ANQGSEA. Here the CDR3 DNA reads TGCAGCGTGGGACTCATCGACTCCTACGAGCAGTACTTC. Translation gives CSVGLIDSYEQYF.

This clonotype was seen many times. V is TRBV25-1 and J is TRBJ1-6; no definite D call. Germline V lookup: CDR1 MGHDK, CDR2 SYGVNS. Trimming took off 3 bases at V and 6 bases at J, with 12 bases between the two ends. The length of the CDR3 is 15 residues. Here the CDR3 DNA reads TGTGCCAGCAGTGAGTTTGGCCACCGTAATTCACCCCTCCACTTT. It yields the protein CASSEFGHRNSPLHF.

V and J are TRBV19 and TRBJ2-3; 8 positions agree with TRBD1. Germline V lookup: CDR1 LNHDA, CDR2 SQIVND (reference sequence). Losses at the gene ends were 6 bases for V and 4 bases for J; bases not matched to a gene: 9. The CDR3 consists of 15 residues. CDR3 sequence reads: CASSTRDRWADTQYF. The CDR3 region has the DNA TGTGCCAGTAGCACCCGGGACAGGTGGGCAGATACGCAGTATTTT.

This clonotype was seen ten or more times. V gene TRBV20-1 combines with J gene TRBJ2-7, with unresolved D. Deletions cut 0 bases from V and 0 bases from J, with 12 bases between. This CDR3 has 15 residues. Germline V gene sequence: CDR1 DFQATT, CDR2 SNEGSKA (reference sequence). For the CDR3, the DNA is TGCAGTGCTAGAGAGTGGCGGATACGCTCCTACGAGCAGTACTTC. It encodes CSAREWRIRSYEQYF.